These 8 T cell receptor beta chains were all obtained from the same sample, sequenced in a study of T cell responses to AZD1222 COVID-19 vaccine. The assay was immunoSEQ multiplex PCR, and TCRdb's table has in-frame clones only and misses some. The sample has about 85,000 clones; less than 90% are singletons. Specimen: peripheral blood, collected on day 0 of AZD1222 vaccination. The receptors were sampled from an adult in good health.

CDR3 coding DNA: TGTGCCAGCAGCCCGCAGGGACCAGATACGCAGTATTTT. This sequence encodes CASSPQGPDTQYF. The chain links TRBV11-3 to TRBJ2-3; TRBD1 or TRBD2 may be the D gene (5 bases each). The CDR3 runs to 13 residues. CDR1 and CDR2 from the germline V gene are SGHNT and YENEEA. With 5 bases removed from V and 4 bases from J, the gap between germline ends came to 10 bases.

This clone was seen a single time. V is TRBV6-1 and J is TRBJ1-1, with 7 bases identical to TRBD1. The CDR3 is 16 amino acids. V lost 0 bases to trimming and J lost 1 base; unmatched junction nucleotides: 5. Germline values: CDR1 MNHNS, CDR2 SASEGT. The DNA of the CDR3 is TGTGCCAGCAGTGAAGCTGCGGGACAGACGAACACTGAAGCTTTCTTT. Translated: CASSEAAGQTNTEAFF.

V usage is TRBV24-1 and J usage is TRBJ2-7, with D unclear. Germline assignment: CDR1 KGHDR and CDR2 SFDVKD. Trimming removed 4 bases at V and 3 bases at J, with 3 bases between. The CDR3 runs 11 residues. Written as DNA, the CDR3 is TGTGCCACCAGTGACGACTACGAGCAGTACTTC. Amino acid sequence: CATSDDYEQYF.

This clone was found once. The CDR3 here is CASSLEAASNQPQHF. The CDR3 nucleotides are TGCGCCAGCAGCTTGGAAGCGGCTAGCAATCAGCCCCAGCATTTT. The chain combines TRBV5-1 with TRBJ1-5; D unclear. Germline V gives CDR1 SGHRS, CDR2 YFSETQ. Trimming removed 0 bases from V and 0 bases from J, with 7 bases in between. The CDR3 has 15 amino acids.

The chain couples TRBV28 to TRBJ1-2; 7 nucleotides match TRBD1. CDR3 length: 14 residues. Looked up from germline, CDR1 is MDHEN and CDR2 is SYDVKM. J was trimmed by 4 bases and V by 4 bases; bases with no gene match: 6. CDR3 region: CASSSGRGSYGYTF. CDR3 DNA: TGTGCCAGCAGTTCGGGCAGGGGGTCCTATGGCTACACCTTC.

In its sample, this clone was seen once. The V call is TRBV3-1 (or the pseudogene TRBV3-2), the J call TRBJ2-1, with a weak D call TRBD1 (5 bases). The V end lost 1 base, the J end lost 6 bases, and 13 bases lay between the germline ends. CDR3 length: 15 residues. Germline values: CDR1 LGHDT, CDR2 YNNKEL (reference sequence). The CDR3 nucleotides read TGTGCCAGCAGCCAAGTATCCTACAGGTTCAATGAGCAGTTCTTC. Its protein product is CASSQVSYRFNEQFF.

This chain uses TRBV9 with TRBJ2-3, with D unresolved. V lost 0 bases and J 4 bases, leaving 6 bases between the germline ends. CDR1 and CDR2 from the germline V gene are SGDLS and YYNGEE. CDR3 length equals 13 residues. The CDR3 loop is CASSVGAADTQYF. The CDR3 DNA follows: TGTGCCAGCAGCGTAGGCGCAGCAGATACGCAGTATTTT.

The chain has TRBV19 and TRBJ2-1; 7 positions match TRBD1. Germline loops: CDR1 LNHDA, CDR2 SQIVND (reference sequence). The CDR3 consists of 11 residues. CDR3 nucleotide sequence: TGTTCAACAGGGGTATGGGGTGAGCAGTTCTTC. Encoded protein: CSTGVWGEQFF. Supplemented by reference TRBV19 and TRBJ2-1, the full variable domain reads DGGITQSPKYLFRKEGQNVTLSCEQNLNHDAMYWYRQDPGQGLRLIYYSQIVNDFQKGDIAEGYSVSREKKESFPLTVTSAQKNPTAFYLCSTGVWGEQFFGPGTRLTVL.